A selection of T cell receptor beta chains follows, all from one sample in a study of STAT5B mutations in CD4+ large granular lymphocyte leukemia. The assay was immunoSEQ multiplex PCR, and TCRdb's table has in-frame clones only and misses some. Altogether roughly 36,000 clones are present, roughly 71% being singletons, with the ten largest covering around 2.9%. The specimen was CD4+ T cells from blood buffy coats. Receptors were obtained from a human donor in good health. Each CDR3 is given with its conserved first and last residue. The D gene is left open where the match is weak. Size tells how often a clone was seen (once, few, many) or the class of an expanded clone, and some rows leave it out.

>TRBV18|TRBJ2-5|NA|TRBD1
CASSRTGTGFRETQYF
TGTGCCAGCTCACGAACCGGGACAGGGTTTAGGGAGACCCAGTACTTC
>TRBV5-1|TRBJ2-3|NA|NA
CASSLRAESTDTQYF
TGCGCCAGCAGCTTAAGGGCGGAGAGCACAGATACGCAGTATTTT
>TRBV9|TRBJ2-5|NA|NA
CASSVERGETQYF
TGTGCCAGCAGCGTAGAGAGAGGAGAGACCCAGTACTTC
>TRBV28|TRBJ2-5|NA|NA
CASSFGGTGQETQYF
TGTGCCAGCAGTTTCGGGGGGACAGGACAAGAGACCCAGTACTTC
>TRBV7-2|TRBJ2-5|once|TRBD2
CAVSGEQETQYF
TGTGCCGTTAGCGGGGAGCAAGAGACCCAGTACTTC
>TRBV7-2|TRBJ2-3|NA|TRBD2
CASSTGLAGPSDTQYF
TGTGCCAGCAGCACGGGACTAGCGGGGCCATCGGATACGCAGTATTTT
>TRBV5-5|TRBJ2-2|NA|TRBD1
CASRGTGNTGELFF
TGTGCCAGCAGGGGGACAGGGAACACCGGGGAGCTGTTTTTT
>TRBV9|TRBJ2-1|NA|NA
CASSVGHYEVGEQFF
TGTGCCAGCAGCGTAGGTCACTACGAGGTGGGTGAGCAGTTCTTC
>TRBV12-5|TRBJ1-4|NA|NA
CASGLVLNEKLFF
TGTGCTAGTGGTTTGGTCCTTAATGAAAAACTGTTTTTT
>TRBV5-1|TRBJ1-1|NA|NA
CASRDKAPGLNTEAFF
TGCGCCAGCAGAGATAAGGCGCCAGGGTTGAACACTGAAGCTTTCTTT
>TRBV30|TRBJ2-1|NA|TRBD2
CAWGGTSGGAYYNEQFF
TGTGCCTGGGGAGGGACTAGCGGGGGGGCCTACTACAATGAGCAGTTCTTC
>TRBV5-1|TRBJ1-5|NA|NA
CASSLAGEQPQHF
TGCGCCAGCAGCTTGGCCGGGGAGCAGCCCCAGCATTTT
>TRBV7-2|TRBJ2-5|NA|NA
CASSPNWGGETQYF
TGTGCCAGCAGCCCAAACTGGGGCGGGGAGACCCAGTACTTC
>TRBV19|TRBJ2-4|NA|TRBD2
CASSSYVGEGNIQYF
TGTGCCAGTAGTAGCTATGTGGGGGAGGGAAACATTCAGTACTTC
>TRBV2|TRBJ2-3|NA|TRBD1
CAIRDRALTDTQYF
TGTGCCATCCGGGACAGGGCACTCACAGATACGCAGTATTTT
>TRBV4-1|TRBJ2-5|NA|NA
CASSRSMTGAQETQYF
TGCGCCAGCAGTCGCTCTATGACGGGGGCCCAAGAGACCCAGTACTTC
>TRBV28|TRBJ2-7|NA|TRBD2
CASSLGAGGFSSYEQYF
TGTGCCAGCAGTTTGGGAGCGGGGGGTTTTAGCTCCTACGAGCAGTACTTC
>TRBV10-2|TRBJ1-6|NA|NA
CASSITLKMSPGSYNSPLHF
TGCGCCAGCAGCATTACCCTTAAGATGTCCCCGGGCTCCTATAATTCACCCCTCCACTTT
>TRBV11-3|TRBJ2-1|NA|NA
CASSLAGGVHNEQFF
TGTGCCAGCAGCCTAGCTGGGGGCGTACACAATGAGCAGTTCTTC
>TRBV2|TRBJ2-7|few|NA
CASNPRTQTYEQYF
TGTGCCAGCAATCCCCGGACCCAAACCTACGAGCAGTACTTC
>TRBV11-2|TRBJ2-7|NA|TRBD1
CASSLYSTGVEQYF
TGTGCCAGCAGCTTATACTCGACAGGGGTCGAGCAGTACTTC
>TRBV7-8|TRBJ1-6|few|NA
CASSSMTRNSPLHF
TGTGCCAGCAGCTCGATGACTCGAAATTCACCCCTCCACTTT
>TRBV6-6|TRBJ1-1|once|NA
CASSYVAGTEAFF
TGTGCCAGCAGTTACGTTGCGGGCACTGAAGCTTTCTTT
>TRBV6-5|TRBJ1-5|NA|NA
CASSYSNGAEPQHF
TGTGCCAGCAGTTACTCAAACGGTGCTGAGCCCCAGCATTTT
>TRBV30|TRBJ2-5|NA|NA
CAWSDGYETQYF
TGTGCCTGGAGTGATGGCTATGAGACCCAGTACTTC
>TRBV9|TRBJ1-1|NA|TRBD1
CASSVGGTGQNTEAFF
TGTGCCAGCAGCGTAGGAGGGACAGGGCAGAACACTGAAGCTTTCTTT
>TRBV5-1|TRBJ1-3|few|NA
CASTLGPASGNTIYF
TGCGCCAGCACCCTGGGACCCGCCTCTGGAAACACCATATATTTT
>TRBV4-1|TRBJ2-6|NA|NA
CASSPSGANVLTF
TGCGCCAGCAGCCCCAGCGGGGCCAACGTCCTGACTTTC
>TRBV7-9|TRBJ1-1|few|NA
CASSFIGPTEAFF
TGTGCCAGCAGCTTCATCGGTCCCACTGAAGCTTTCTTT
>TRBV10-3|TRBJ2-7|few|TRBD1
CAISRDRAGEQYF
TGTGCCATCAGTAGGGACAGGGCGGGGGAGCAGTACTTC
>TRBV2|TRBJ2-7|NA|TRBD1
CASSGGVQGYEQYF
TGTGCCAGCAGTGGTGGCGTACAGGGGTACGAGCAGTACTTC
>TRBV6-5|TRBJ1-1|NA|TRBD1
CASSYSETGITEAFF
TGTGCCAGCAGTTACTCGGAGACAGGGATCACTGAAGCTTTCTTT
>TRBV5-3|TRBJ2-7|NA|TRBD1
CARQGAYEQYF
TGTGCCAGACAGGGGGCCTACGAGCAGTACTTC
>TRBV19|TRBJ2-7|NA|NA
CGTGTPPNHEQYF
TGTGGGACCGGGACACCGCCCAATCACGAGCAGTACTTC
>TRBV19|TRBJ1-1|NA|NA
CASSIGGTGRTEAFF
TGTGCCAGTAGTATAGGAGGAACAGGGAGGACTGAAGCTTTCTTT
>TRBV5-6|TRBJ1-2|few|NA
CASSLWITGSRVYGYTF
TGTGCCAGCAGCTTGTGGATCACAGGGAGTAGGGTCTATGGCTACACCTTC
>TRBV7-2|TRBJ1-5|NA|NA
CASSLGGARNQPQHF
TGTGCCAGCAGCTTAGGGGGGGCGCGGAATCAGCCCCAGCATTTT
>TRBV7-2|TRBJ2-7|NA|NA
CASSRYYEQYF
TGTGCCAGCAGCCGATACTACGAGCAGTACTTC
>TRBV7-2|TRBJ2-3|NA|NA
CASSRLRPSTDTQYF
TGTGCCAGCAGCCGCCTTCGCCCAAGCACAGATACGCAGTATTTT
>TRBV7-7|TRBJ1-5|NA|NA
CASSFGRDQPQHF
TGTGCTAGCAGCTTCGGCCGGGATCAGCCCCAGCATTTT
>TRBV5-6|TRBJ2-3|NA|NA
CASSPVGASDTQYF
TGTGCCAGCAGCCCGGTAGGGGCGTCAGATACGCAGTATTTT
>TRBV4-1|TRBJ2-5|NA|NA
CASSPNRQLRETQYF
TGCGCCAGCAGCCCCAATCGACAGTTAAGAGAGACCCAGTACTTC
>TRBV6-6|TRBJ2-7|once|NA
CASTPGNSYEQYF
TGTGCCAGCACCCCAGGTAACTCCTACGAGCAGTACTTC
>TRBV7-9|TRBJ2-5|NA|NA
CASSPGNSPRETQYF
TGTGCCAGCAGCCCCGGTAATTCCCCCCGGGAGACCCAGTACTTC
>TRBV4-2|TRBJ1-4|NA|NA
CASSQGPDNRGRYEKLFF
TGTGCCAGCAGCCAAGGTCCCGACAATCGGGGGCGGTATGAAAAACTGTTTTTT
>TRBV7-2|TRBJ2-1|NA|NA
CASSLEPGVRDNEQFF
TGTGCCAGCAGCTTAGAACCGGGGGTCAGGGACAATGAGCAGTTCTTC
>TRBV29-1|TRBJ2-7|NA|NA
CSVNARGGKAYEQYF
TGCAGCGTGAACGCCAGGGGCGGTAAAGCCTACGAGCAGTACTTC
>TRBV20-1|TRBJ2-1|NA|TRBD2
CSAGLANEQFF
TGCAGTGCGGGACTAGCAAATGAGCAGTTCTTC
>TRBV5-8|TRBJ1-5|NA|NA
CASSLFNQPQHF
TGTGCCAGCAGCTTGTTCAATCAGCCCCAGCATTTT
>TRBV6-5|TRBJ2-7|NA|NA
CASSAGARYEQYF
TGTGCCAGCAGTGCAGGGGCCCGCTACGAGCAGTACTTC
>TRBV29-1|TRBJ1-2|NA|TRBD1
CSVESSRGIGYTF
TGCAGCGTTGAAAGTTCCAGGGGGATTGGCTACACCTTC
>TRBV5-1|TRBJ1-4|NA|NA
CASNNGQPNEKLFF
TGCGCCAGCAACAACGGACAGCCTAATGAAAAACTGTTTTTT
>TRBV11-2|TRBJ1-5|few|NA
CASSFFPDQPQHF
TGTGCCAGCAGCTTTTTCCCGGATCAGCCCCAGCATTTT
>TRBV5-1|TRBJ2-3|NA|TRBD2
CASSGGLAGLTDTQYF
TGCGCCAGCAGCGGGGGACTAGCGGGCCTCACAGATACGCAGTATTTT
>TRBV4-3|TRBJ2-7|NA|TRBD1
CASSQVRGLYEQYF
TGCGCCAGCAGCCAAGTTAGGGGGCTCTACGAGCAGTACTTC
>TRBV5-1|TRBJ2-7|NA|TRBD1
CASSRPGQGAEEQYF
TGCGCCAGCAGCCGCCCGGGACAGGGGGCGGAGGAGCAGTACTTC
>TRBV5-4|TRBJ2-1|NA|TRBD2
CASSPTPTSGPYNEQFF
TGTGCCAGCAGCCCCACCCCGACTAGCGGCCCGTACAATGAGCAGTTCTTC
>TRBV5-6|TRBJ1-2|NA|NA
CASSLYGYTF
TGTGCCAGCAGCTTGTATGGCTACACCTTC
>TRBV5-6|TRBJ2-1|NA|TRBD1
CASRVGQGPYNEQFF
TGTGCCAGCAGAGTAGGACAGGGCCCTTACAATGAGCAGTTCTTC